This T cell receptor (beta chain) was retrieved from a study of patients and donors after allogeneic stem cell transplantation. This clonotype was observed a handful of times. TCRdb ran MiXCR on the RT-PCR reads and lists one entry per CDR3 protein. The sample comprises about 400,000 distinct CDR3 sequences, 15% to 20% of which are singletons, and roughly 7% rests with the top ten. Germline assignment: CDR1 LNHDA and CDR2 SQIVND (reference sequence). Trimming removed 4 bases from V and 6 bases from J, with 18 bases in between. The CDR3 consists of 16 residues. Sequenced input: blood, either unsorted or a sorted T cell fraction (not recorded which). The rearrangement uses TRBV19 and TRBJ2-2, with D uncertain. This receptor was identified in a human donor who was either an allogeneic HSCT recipient or a stem cell or donor lymphocyte infusion donor (not recorded which). It is not recorded whose cells these are; they may come from a transplant donor. In DNA form, the CDR3 reads TGTGCCAGTAGTACCTTGACCCGCATCTCGGCCGGGGAGCTGTTTTTT. Protein sequence: CASSTLTRISAGELFF.